Described below is a single T cell receptor beta chain sequence and its context. Its antigen is still unknown. A much larger clone lies one base from this, so it may be a read error. The data originate from a study of tumor-infiltrating lymphocytes in primary liver carcinoma. Study-wide results and caveats: Only about 7.5-25% of top clones appeared in all five tumor regions.

The authors made TCR beta cDNA from roughly 480 ng total RNA with a constant-region primer. Investigators got TCR beta libraries out of three nested multiplex PCR rounds, done with slightly modified ARM-PCR. The study ran its first two PCR rounds for approximately 11 cycles each, using TRBV1-TRBV30 forward primers and a C-beta reverse primer. TCRdb called the multiplex PCR reads again in MiXCR, with one record for every CDR3 protein. The repertoire holds about 190,000 distinct CDR3 sequences, with 85% as singletons. Losses at the gene ends were 7 bases for V and 6 bases for J; bases not matched to a gene: 11. Germline V lookup: CDR1 ENHRY, CDR2 SYGVKD. The CDR3 has 14 residues. Scientists recovered RNA and DNA together from roughly 21-30 mg of unsorted bulk tissue.

The TCR was taken from a man in his forties with primary liver carcinoma and hepatitis B virus infection. Material for sequencing was tumor tissue from primary liver carcinoma. The chain employs TRBV10-3 and TRBJ1-1, with TRBD1 identical over 7 bases. The CDR3 loop reads CAINSRDRGPEAFF. DNA of the CDR3: TGTGCCATCAACTCGAGGGACAGAGGCCCTGAAGCTTTCTTT.